This passage covers 19 T cell receptor beta chains from one sample sequenced in a study of shared clonotypes between healthy human individuals. Method: immunoSEQ multiplex PCR; TCRdb's copy keeps in-frame clones and lacks some. This sample has some 580,000 clones, with approximately 97% found just once. The sequenced sample was naive CD4+ T cells sorted from blood. The subset here: CD45RA+ positively selected. Every receptor here comes from a woman between 25 and 40 years old in good health.

The chain carries TRBV4-3 and TRBJ2-5; the match to TRBD1 covers 9 bases. J gave up 2 bases and V 3 bases, and 4 bases lay outside the gene matches. This CDR3 spans 15 amino acids. Germline CDR1 and CDR2: LGHNA and YSLEER. As DNA, the CDR3 is TGCGCCAGCAGCCATGGGGACAGGGCACAAGAGACCCAGTACTTC. This codes for CASSHGDRAQETQYF.

In regard to this clone: The same CDR3 also results from other DNA sequences found in this sample. The V and J genes are TRBV25-1 and TRBJ2-5, with D uncertain. This CDR3 comprises 11 residues. Germline V CDR1 and CDR2: MGHDK, SYGVNS. V gave up 4 bases and J gave up 4 bases, with 4 bases separating them. In nucleotides, the CDR3 is TGTGCCAGCAGTGCTGGAGAGACCCAGTACTTC. It encodes CASSAGETQYF.

The V call is TRBV28, the J call TRBJ2-5, with 9 bases lining up with TRBD2. The CDR3 extends over 14 amino acids. J was trimmed by 2 bases and V by 6 bases; bases with no gene match: 4. Germline-derived CDR1 and CDR2 are MDHEN and SYDVKM. The CDR3 DNA sequence: TGTGCCAGCAGACGACTAGCGGTACAAGAGACCCAGTACTTC. Its protein is CASRRLAVQETQYF.

The chain is built from TRBV9 and TRBJ1-2, with a possible D match to TRBD1 (6 bases). The V and J ends lost 4 bases and 7 bases respectively, with 26 bases between them. The CDR3 sequence is 17 residues long. From germline, CDR1 is SGDLS and CDR2 YYNGEE. DNA of the CDR3: TGTGCCAGCAGCCCGGGCGCCTCCGGGGGGCAGTACGGTGGCTACACCTTC. Protein product: CASSPGASGGQYGGYTF.

J is TRBJ1-6 and V is TRBV28; D remains unclear. There are 13 residues in the CDR3. V lost 5 bases to trimming and J lost 3 bases, with 5 bases between them. Per the germline V gene, CDR1 is MDHEN and CDR2 is SYDVKM. The CDR3 DNA reads as TGTGCCAGCAGTCGTGACTATAATTCACCCCTCCACTTT. Its protein is CASSRDYNSPLHF.

This chain joins TRBV7-9 and TRBJ2-2; 7 bases agree with TRBD1. The CDR3 covers 16 residues. Germline CDR1 SEHNR, CDR2 FQNEAQ (reference sequence). V gave up 5 bases and J gave up 1 base; unmatched junction bases: 7. The CDR3 nucleotides read TGTGCCAGCAGCCTAGAAAGGACAGGGAACACCGGGGAGCTGTTTTTT. Its translation is CASSLERTGNTGELFF.

V and J are TRBV30 and TRBJ2-1, with 11 bases identical to TRBD2. The germline V gene encodes CDR1 GTSNPN and CDR2 SVGIG (reference sequence). The CDR3 totals 15 residues. V gave up 3 bases and J gave up 6 bases; unmatched junction bases: 7. The DNA of the CDR3 is TGTGCCTGGAGCGCTAGAGGACTAGCGGGCAATGAGCAGTTCTTC. This encodes CAWSARGLAGNEQFF.

This chain joins TRBV5-4 and TRBJ2-3, with a tentative D call TRBD2 (5 bases). Deletions cut 2 bases from V and 0 bases from J, with 13 bases between. The CDR3 length is 16 residues. Germline loops: CDR1 SGHNT, CDR2 YYREEE (reference sequence). The CDR3 loop reads CASSLSSPSSTDTQYF. The CDR3 DNA sequence: TGTGCCAGCAGCTTATCTAGCCCCAGCAGCACAGATACGCAGTATTTT.

The chain is built from TRBV2 and TRBJ2-5; a possible D gene is TRBD1 (5 bases). The V and J ends lost 6 bases and 1 base respectively, with 6 bases between them. The CDR3 runs to 12 residues. CDR1 and CDR2 from the germline V gene are SNHLY and FYNNEI. CDR3 sequence: CASRDIQETQYF. The CDR3 DNA sequence: TGTGCCAGCAGGGACATCCAAGAGACCCAGTACTTC.

V usage is TRBV5-1 and J usage is TRBJ2-7; 7 bases fit TRBD2. CDR3 length: 15 residues. V lost 4 bases to trimming and J lost 4 bases; unmatched junction nucleotides: 11. The germline CDR1 and CDR2 sequences are SGHRS and YFSETQ. The chain's CDR3 is CASSPRAGVAYEQYF. CDR3 DNA: TGCGCCAGCAGCCCTCGTGCGGGAGTGGCGTACGAGCAGTACTTC. The full variable domain, rest sourced from reference TRBV5-1 and TRBJ2-7, is KAGVTQTPRYLIKTRGQQVTLSCSPISGHRSVSWYQQTPGQGLQFLFEYFSETQRNKGNFPGRFSGRQFSNSRSEMNVSTLELGDSALYLCASSPRAGVAYEQYFGPGTRLTVT.

The chain is built from TRBV7-9 and TRBJ2-2; TRBD2 might be the D (6 bases). The germline gives CDR1 SEHNR, CDR2 FQNEAQ (reference sequence). The CDR3 sequence is 16 residues long. With 4 bases removed from V and 6 bases from J, the gap between germline ends came to 18 bases. This chain's CDR3 is CASSSQYLRGAGELFF. Here the CDR3 DNA reads TGTGCCAGCAGCTCCCAATATCTGCGGGGCGCCGGGGAGCTGTTTTTT.

In DNA, the CDR3 is TGTGCCAGCAGTTTGGGCTCGGGCTATGGCTACACCTTC. Residues: CASSLGSGYGYTF. V gene TRBV28 combines with J gene TRBJ1-2; D remains ambiguous. V was shortened by 3 bases and J by 4 bases, with 9 bases between the two germline ends. The germline V gene has CDR1 MDHEN and CDR2 SYDVKM. This CDR3 has 13 residues.

V is TRBV19 and J is TRBJ1-5; D ambiguous. V was pared by 5 bases and J by 1 base, with 18 bases between. Germline CDR1 is LNHDA and CDR2 is SQIVND (reference sequence). The CDR3 is 17 residues long. The chain's CDR3 is CASSAIDWAGSNQPQHF. The CDR3 DNA reads as TGTGCCAGTAGTGCAATCGACTGGGCCGGGAGCAATCAGCCCCAGCATTTT. The full variable domain, rest sourced from reference TRBV19 and TRBJ1-5, is DGGITQSPKYLFRKEGQNVTLSCEQNLNHDAMYWYRQDPGQGLRLIYYSQIVNDFQKGDIAEGYSVSREKKESFPLTVTSAQKNPTAFYLCASSAIDWAGSNQPQHFGDGTRLSIL.

V is TRBV29-1 and J is TRBJ2-3, with 9 bases identical to TRBD1. The CDR3 loop spans 13 amino acids. After removal of 4 bases from V and 5 bases from J, the junction contained 4 bases not matched to a gene. Germline V gene sequence: CDR1 SQVTM, CDR2 ANQGSEA. In DNA, the CDR3 is TGCAGCGTTGGGGGACAGGGTTTAGATACGCAGTATTTT. It yields the protein CSVGGQGLDTQYF.

The chain recombines TRBV5-5 with TRBJ2-6; D is possibly TRBD1 (5 bases). Germline CDR1 and CDR2: SGHKS and YYEKEE (reference sequence). Deletions cut 1 base from V and 4 bases from J, with 9 bases between. The CDR3 is 15 residues long. CDR3 region: CASSLSRAGANVLTF. The CDR3 nucleotides read TGTGCCAGCAGCTTGTCCAGGGCCGGGGCCAACGTCCTGACTTTC.

In this sample, this clone turned up once. This chain links TRBV21-1 with TRBJ2-1; the DNA was not used to check the table's D call, TRBD1. TRBV21-1 is deemed a pseudogene. The CDR3 runs to 16 residues. The CDR3, as DNA: TGTGCCAGCAGCCATTTCGACAGGGAGGTTTGGGATGAGCAGTTCTTC. Translated, it gives CASSHFDREVWDEQFF.

This chain joins TRBV5-1 and TRBJ2-5, with D unresolved. The length of the CDR3 is 12 residues. Deletions cut 2 bases from V and 2 bases from J, with 4 bases between. Germline V gives CDR1 SGHRS, CDR2 YFSETQ. The CDR3 reads CASSFRQETQYF. The CDR3 region has the DNA TGCGCCAGCAGCTTTCGACAAGAGACCCAGTACTTC.

The rearrangement links TRBV27 to TRBJ2-3; D gene unclear. V gave up 1 base and J gave up 2 bases, with 7 bases separating them. Germline CDR1 is MNHEY and CDR2 is SMNVEV (reference sequence). CDR3 size: 14 residues. Here the CDR3 reads CASSLYGDTDTQYF. The CDR3 DNA is TGTGCCAGCAGTTTATATGGCGACACAGATACGCAGTATTTT.

As regards this clone: Other DNA variants within this sample encode the same CDR3. The chain uses TRBV10-3 and TRBJ2-3; no definite D call. The CDR3 length is 12 residues. Deletions cut 3 bases from V and 3 bases from J, with 4 bases between. From germline, CDR1 is ENHRY and CDR2 SYGVKD. The CDR3 is CAISEGTDTQYF. The CDR3 DNA reads as TGTGCCATCAGTGAAGGGACAGATACGCAGTATTTT.